The clone carrying this TCR delta chain counts as medium-sized (0.01 to 0.1%). These data are taken from a study of gamma-delta chains in newborns, infants, children. Background on the study: Microbial exposure reportedly drives polyclonal innate γδ T cell expansion after birth.

TCRdb fed the reads to CATT. The data show roughly 6,100 delta-chain clones, about 2.5% seen once. Looked up from germline, CDR1 is GEAIGNYY and CDR2 is EKD. This CDR3 has 17 residues. The ends were cut back, 3 bases at V and 0 bases at J, with 11 bases in the middle. The genes are TRDV2 and TRDJ3, with D possibly matching TRDD3 (5 bases). This sequence originates from a child who was a newborn, infant or young child, either healthy, febrile or measles-vaccinated (not recorded which). Material: blood. CDR3 sequence: CACDYLGGSWDTRQMFF. The CDR3 DNA reads as TGTGCCTGTGACTATCTGGGAGGCTCCTGGGACACCCGACAGATGTTTTTC.